Below, 32 T cell receptor beta chains from the same sample are listed, as sequenced in a study of T cell responses to AZD1222 COVID-19 vaccine. The protocol was immunoSEQ multiplex PCR, while the TCRdb copy is restricted to in-frame clones and leaves out a portion. The sample lists around 130,000 clones; over 90% were seen once. Sequenced material: peripheral blood, taken on day 0 of AZD1222 vaccination. Receptor source: an adult in good health.

The rearrangement uses TRBV3-1 (or the pseudogene TRBV3-2) and TRBJ1-2; 7 bases map to TRBD1. The CDR3 sequence is 15 residues long. The J segment lost 5 bases and the V segment lost 4 bases, leaving 10 bases of the junction unmatched. The germline V gene has CDR1 LGHDT and CDR2 YNNKEL (reference sequence). CDR3 region: CASSPPGGTVYGYTF. The CDR3 region has the DNA TGTGCCAGCAGCCCCCCCGGGGGGACAGTATATGGCTACACCTTC.

The chain recombines TRBV11-2 with TRBJ2-7; 8 nucleotides match TRBD2. The CDR3 totals 13 residues. CDR1 and CDR2 (germline): SGHAT, FQNNGV. J was trimmed by 6 bases and V by 6 bases; bases with no gene match: 7. The CDR3, as DNA: TGTGCCAGCAGACAAGCGGGAGCGGGCGAGCAGTACTTC. It codes for CASRQAGAGEQYF.

As to this clone: Its ends do not fully match the called genes, so a read error is possible. The chain links TRBV30 to TRBJ1-2, with 7 bases fitting TRBD1. The CDR3 runs to 11 residues. Per the germline V gene, CDR1 is GTSNPN and CDR2 is SVGIG (reference sequence). CDR3 DNA sequence: TGTGCCTGGAGTGTAACCGGGACAGAGTTCTTC. Translating gives CAWSVTGTEFF.

The J gene is TRBJ1-5, the V gene TRBV3-1 (or the pseudogene TRBV3-2); a possible D gene is TRBD1 (5 bases). This CDR3 comprises 15 residues. Trimming removed 4 bases at V and 9 bases at J, with 19 bases between. CDR1 and CDR2 (germline): LGHDT, YNNKEL (reference sequence). As DNA, the CDR3 is TGTGCCAGCAGCCCGAGAGGGGCCCGGCTTGGGCCCCAGCATTTT. It yields the protein CASSPRGARLGPQHF.

The genes are TRBV30 and TRBJ2-3; 8 bases line up with TRBD2. V gave up 0 bases and J gave up 6 bases; unmatched junction bases: 5. The CDR3 length is 14 residues. Germline-derived CDR1 and CDR2 are GTSNPN and SVGIG (reference sequence). The CDR3 DNA sequence: TGTGCCTGGAGTGTACGGGGGGGCCGGGATACGCAGTATTTT. Protein product: CAWSVRGGRDTQYF.

The rearrangement joins TRBV5-5 to TRBJ2-7; TRBD1 matches at 7 bases. CDR3 length: 15 amino acids. Germline values: CDR1 SGHKS, CDR2 YYEKEE (reference sequence). Trimming at V came to 4 bases and at J to 3 bases, leaving 10 bases not matched to a gene. DNA for the CDR3: TGTGCCAGCAGCCTTGAACAGGGGACATTCTACGAGCAGTACTTC. This gives the protein CASSLEQGTFYEQYF.

J is TRBJ1-1 and V is TRBV2; 10 bases align to TRBD1. Germline V gives CDR1 SNHLY, CDR2 FYNNEI. The V segment lost 6 bases and the J segment 10 bases; nucleotides outside the gene matches: 8. The CDR3 consists of 13 residues. The CDR3 sequence: CASRAGQGVRAFF. The CDR3 DNA sequence: TGTGCCAGCAGAGCCGGACAGGGGGTACGAGCTTTCTTT.

This clone has a single count. V is TRBV5-1 and J is TRBJ2-5, with D possibly being TRBD1 (7 bases). Per the germline V gene, CDR1 is SGHRS and CDR2 is YFSETQ. V was pared by 10 bases and J by 3 bases, with 19 bases between. The CDR3 has 14 residues. In DNA form, the CDR3 reads TGCGCCTGCCGACAGGGAGGAATAAAAGAGACCCAGTACTTC. It yields the protein CACRQGGIKETQYF.

V and J are TRBV5-4 and TRBJ2-7; 8 bases map to TRBD1. Per germline, CDR1 SGHNT and CDR2 YYREEE (reference sequence). The CDR3 extends over 15 amino acids. V trimming: 1 base; J trimming: 5 bases; junction bases outside the gene matches: 8. The CDR3 nucleotides read TGTGCCAGCAGCTTGCTTGGACAGGGCATCCACGAGCAGTACTTC. Translation: CASSLLGQGIHEQYF.

J is TRBJ2-7 and V is TRBV28; TRBD1 agrees at 7 bases. V gave up 3 bases and J gave up 3 bases; unmatched junction bases: 11. The CDR3 has 16 amino acids. CDR1 is MDHEN and CDR2 is SYDVKM in the germline V gene. The CDR3 coding sequence is TGTGCCAGCAGTTTCCGGCGACAGGGTCTTGACTACGAGCAGTACTTC. Translating gives CASSFRRQGLDYEQYF.

The chain couples TRBV12-3 or TRBV12-4 to TRBJ1-1; D not resolved. Deletions cut 4 bases from V and 0 bases from J, with 3 bases between. This CDR3 region has 12 residues. The CDR3 protein is CASSYMNTEAFF. The CDR3, as DNA: TGTGCCAGCAGTTATATGAACACTGAAGCTTTCTTT.

This rearrangement joins TRBV7-8 to TRBJ2-1; D call uncertain. The CDR3 runs to 15 residues. Trimming took 0 bases from V and 5 from J, leaving 11 bases between them. Germline V gene sequence: CDR1 SGHVS, CDR2 FQNEAQ. DNA of the CDR3: TGTGCCAGCAGCTTAGCGCTCTCGCTAAACAATGAGCAGTTCTTC. Translating it yields CASSLALSLNNEQFF. Combining the CDR3 with reference TRBV7-8 and TRBJ2-1 gives the whole variable domain GAGVSQSPRYKVAKRGQDVALRCDPISGHVSLFWYQQALGQGPEFLTYFQNEAQLDKSGLPSDRFFAERPEGSVSTLKIQRTQQEDSAVYLCASSLALSLNNEQFFGPGTRLTVL.

V is TRBV19 and J is TRBJ2-1; 7 nucleotides line up with TRBD2. The CDR3 has 16 residues. CDR1 LNHDA and CDR2 SQIVND come from the germline V gene (reference sequence). J lost 7 bases, V lost 4 bases, and 13 bases had no gene match. The CDR3 nucleotides are TGTGCCAGTAGTAAACGGTGGCGGGAGTTCGATAATGAGCAGTTCTTC. Its protein is CASSKRWREFDNEQFF.

The rearrangement joins TRBV14 to TRBJ2-7; no clear D gene. CDR1 and CDR2 from the germline V gene are SGHDN and FVKESK. The CDR3 is 15 residues long. Trimming left V 1 base short and J 2 bases short, with 12 bases between. Here the CDR3 reads CASSQVNLRTYEQYF. In DNA, the CDR3 is TGTGCCAGCAGCCAAGTCAATCTTAGAACCTACGAGCAGTACTTC. The complete variable domain, with remaining parts taken from reference TRBV14 and TRBJ2-7, reads EAGVTQFPSHSVIEKGQTVTLRCDPISGHDNLYWYRRVMGKEIKFLLHFVKESKQDESGMPNNRFLAERTGGTYSTLKVQPAELEDSGVYFCASSQVNLRTYEQYFGPGTRLTVT.

As regards this clone: It may be a read error: a sequence one base away is much more abundant. This sequence joins TRBV14 and TRBJ2-7; TRBD2 might be the D (5 bases). V was cut by 3 bases and J by 7 bases, with 22 bases left in between. The V gene's germline CDR1 is SGHDN and CDR2 FVKESK. This CDR3 is built from 16 residues. CDR3 residues: CASSQGSLGGLDEQYF. DNA of the CDR3: TGTGCCAGCAGCCAGGGGTCCCTCGGCGGGCTTGATGAGCAGTACTTC.

This rearrangement joins TRBV6-2 or TRBV6-3 to TRBJ2-7; 8 bases line up with TRBD1. The CDR3 runs to 16 residues. Trimming at V came to 5 bases and at J to 6 bases, leaving 15 bases not matched to a gene. Germline V gene data show CDR1 as MNHEY and CDR2 as SVGEGT. The CDR3 DNA is TGTGCCAGCAGTCAATCCCCGACAGGGGATAGGGGCGAGCAGTACTTC. It codes for CASSQSPTGDRGEQYF.

This rearrangement joins TRBV11-2 to TRBJ2-7, with 7 bases aligning to TRBD1. Germline lookup yields CDR1 SGHAT and CDR2 FQNNGV. V was pared by 7 bases and J by 2 bases, with 8 bases of the junction left unmatched. This CDR3 is built from 14 residues. The CDR3 nucleotides are TGTGCCAGCACCAATAGGGGGCTAGCCTACGAGCAGTACTTC. Residues: CASTNRGLAYEQYF.

The V and J genes are TRBV10-3 and TRBJ2-7, with D maybe TRBD1 (5 bases). Trimming left V 10 bases short and J 3 bases short, with 10 bases between. Germline V CDR1 and CDR2: ENHRY, SYGVKD. CDR3 length: 11 amino acids. The CDR3 bases are TGTGCCAGCGGACACAACTACGAGCAGTACTTC. It encodes CASGHNYEQYF.

The chain carries TRBV7-9 and TRBJ2-7, with 7 bases that match TRBD1. Per the germline V gene, CDR1 is SEHNR and CDR2 is FQNEAQ (reference sequence). V gave up 5 bases and J gave up 5 bases; unmatched junction bases: 6. CDR3 length: 13 residues. The CDR3 is CASSQPGTDEQYF. DNA for the CDR3: TGTGCCAGCAGCCAACCAGGGACAGACGAGCAGTACTTC.

V gene TRBV4-2 combines with J gene TRBJ2-4; D call uncertain. There are 15 residues in the CDR3. With 3 bases removed from V and 2 bases from J, the gap between germline ends came to 11 bases. In germline, CDR1 is LGHNA, CDR2 YNFKEQ. CDR3 protein: CASSQVVETKNIQYF. DNA for the CDR3: TGTGCCAGCAGCCAGGTGGTAGAGACCAAAAACATTCAGTACTTC.

The CDR3 here is CASSPQQGVDQPQHF. Here the CDR3 DNA reads TGTGCCAGCTCACCCCAGCAAGGGGTCGATCAGCCCCAGCATTTT. This chain joins TRBV18 and TRBJ1-5, with D maybe TRBD1 (5 bases). This CDR3 has 15 amino acids. Germline V CDR1 and CDR2: KGHSH, LQKENI. V was cut by 3 bases and J by 5 bases, with 14 bases left in between.

This rearrangement joins TRBV28 to TRBJ2-7, with 12 positions matching TRBD2. V lost 8 bases, J lost 0 bases, and 5 bases stayed unmatched. In germline, CDR1 is MDHEN, CDR2 SYDVKM. The CDR3 is 15 residues long. DNA of the CDR3: TGTGCCAGCCTCCAACTAGCGGGAGGCTCCTACGAGCAGTACTTC. This codes for CASLQLAGGSYEQYF.

The rearrangement uses TRBV7-6 and TRBJ2-2; D call uncertain. The ends were cut back, 1 base at V and 0 bases at J, with 9 bases in the middle. Germline CDR1 SGHVS, CDR2 FNYEAQ. There are 16 residues in the CDR3. CDR3 bases: TGTGCCAGCAGCTTAGGTCCCGCCGCGAACACCGGGGAGCTGTTTTTT. Its protein product is CASSLGPAANTGELFF.

This clone was found once. V gene TRBV27 combines with J gene TRBJ1-2, with a weak D call TRBD1 (5 bases). Germline loops: CDR1 MNHEY, CDR2 SMNVEV (reference sequence). The CDR3 sequence is 13 residues long. Trimming left V 6 bases short and J 8 bases short, with 16 bases between. The CDR3, as DNA: TGTGCCAGCAGCTTACGGGGGTTCGGCGGCTACACCTTC. It encodes CASSLRGFGGYTF.

CDR3 sequence reads: CASRGPITTEAFF. The CDR3 nucleotides read TGTGCCAGCAGGGGCCCTATTACCACTGAAGCTTTCTTT. The chain joins TRBV12-3 or TRBV12-4 to TRBJ1-1; D ambiguous. Trimming stripped 6 bases from V and 4 bases from J, with 12 bases between. The CDR3 totals 13 residues.

The chain joins TRBV7-9 to TRBJ1-1; D perhaps matches TRBD1 (5 bases). V lost 3 bases and J 2 bases, leaving 13 bases between the germline ends. CDR1 is SEHNR and CDR2 is FQNEAQ in the germline V gene (reference sequence). The CDR3 contains 15 residues. The CDR3 DNA reads as TGTGCCAGCAGCTTCTTCTTGACAGAAAACACTGAAGCTTTCTTT. Its translation: CASSFFLTENTEAFF.

The CDR3 nucleotides read TGTGCCAGCAGGCAGGGGGCCCTCTCCGGGACCGGGGAGCTGTTTTTT. Amino acids: CASRQGALSGTGELFF. The rearrangement links TRBV5-8 to TRBJ2-2; TRBD1 aligns across 8 bases. In germline, CDR1 is SGHTS, CDR2 YDEGEE. The CDR3 extends over 16 amino acids. Unmatched junction bases numbered 11, after V lost 5 bases and J lost 5 bases.

V usage is TRBV2 and J usage is TRBJ1-5; TRBD1 matches 9 bases. The V gene's germline CDR1 is SNHLY and CDR2 FYNNEI. This CDR3 comprises 14 residues. Losses at the gene ends were 4 bases for V and 6 bases for J; bases not matched to a gene: 4. Here the CDR3 reads CASSVQGARQPQHF. The CDR3 DNA sequence: TGTGCCAGCAGTGTACAGGGGGCTCGTCAGCCCCAGCATTTT.

The J gene is TRBJ1-1, the V gene TRBV7-3; D gene uncertain. Trimming shortened V by 1 base and J by 3 bases, and 6 bases separated the two germline ends. The CDR3 is 13 amino acids. CDR1 is SGHTA and CDR2 is FQGTGA in the germline V gene. The CDR3 coding sequence is TGTGCCAGCAGCTTAATGGGATACACTGAAGCTTTCTTT. Protein product: CASSLMGYTEAFF.

V usage is TRBV19 and J usage is TRBJ2-1, with 11 bases lining up with TRBD2. Germline values: CDR1 LNHDA, CDR2 SQIVND (reference sequence). The CDR3 is 16 amino acids. After removal of 4 bases from V and 3 bases from J, the junction contained 5 bases not matched to a gene. The CDR3 sequence: CASSKSGTSGYNEQFF. For the CDR3, the DNA is TGTGCCAGTAGTAAATCCGGGACTAGCGGCTACAATGAGCAGTTCTTC.

The chain combines TRBV28 with TRBJ2-1; tentative D call: TRBD2 (6 bases). The CDR3 has 13 amino acids. The V and J ends lost 6 bases and 7 bases respectively, with 13 bases between them. Germline V gene lookup returns CDR1 MDHEN and CDR2 SYDVKM. CDR3 nucleotides: TGTGCCAGCAGCACCGGGAGTTCGAATGAGCAGTTCTTC. Its protein is CASSTGSSNEQFF.

The chain employs TRBV28 and TRBJ1-1; a weak D match, TRBD1 (6 bases). The germline V gene has CDR1 MDHEN and CDR2 SYDVKM. The V end lost 6 bases, the J end lost 1 base, and 12 bases lay between the germline ends. The CDR3 contains 14 residues. The CDR3 protein is CASRKQGANTEAFF. The CDR3 DNA sequence: TGTGCCAGCAGGAAACAGGGAGCGAACACTGAAGCTTTCTTT.